This TCR beta chain was sequenced in a study of blood T cell repertoires in COVID-19. The table came from immunoSEQ multiplex PCR; TCRdb's copy has only in-frame clones and leaves some out. The sample lists over 150,000 clones; around 85% were seen once. The V gene end was trimmed by 2 bases and the J gene end by 2 bases; junction bases not matched to a gene: 7. The length of the CDR3 is 16 residues. The germline gives CDR1 MNHEY, CDR2 SMNVEV (reference sequence). V gene TRBV27 combines with J gene TRBJ2-3; TRBD2 matches at 7 bases. The sequence was obtained from a man between 60 and 75 years old with COVID-19, enrolled during active disease. Sequencing used peripheral blood. CDR3 coding DNA: TGTGCCAGCAGTTTAAGGGCTAGCGGTCCCACAGATACGCAGTATTTT. Protein: CASSLRASGPTDTQYF.